This entry concerns a single T cell receptor (beta chain). A read error may explain this, as a much larger clone is one base away. TCRdb reanalysed the 5' RACE reads using MiXCR and keeps one entry per CDR3 protein. The sample lists 150,000 to 200,000 distinct CDR3 sequences; approximately 13% were seen once. The CDR3 consists of 15 residues. Germline CDR1 MDHEN, CDR2 SYDVKM. These data come from a study of CD8 T cells in ankylosing spondylitis. The specimen sequenced was blood, either unsorted or a sorted T cell fraction (not recorded which). The chain combines TRBV28 with TRBJ2-1; TRBD2 matches 13 bases. The source is a female donor with ankylosing spondylitis or in good health (not recorded which). This CDR3 reads CASSYTSGRGSEQVF. CDR3 sequence (DNA): TGTGCCAGCAGTTATACTAGCGGGAGGGGTAGTGAGCAGGTCTTC.